These T cell receptor beta chains were read from a single sample in a study of vaccination effects on CD4 cells after COVID-19. Their target antigens are unknown. Here immunoSEQ multiplex PCR was the method, and the copy in TCRdb shows in-frame clones only, minus some. The data contain tens of thousands of clones, around 76% of them singletons. The sample in question was CD4+ T cells from PBMCs cultured with HCoV-NL63 spike peptides, obtained before COVID-19 vaccination. The receptors derive from a human donor who received a COVID-19 vaccine. Each CDR3 is given with its conserved first and last residue. The order of the fields is V gene, clone size, J gene, D gene, CDR3 DNA, CDR3 protein. The D gene is left open where the match is weak. Size is omitted from some rows. Given values are once, few, many or a class for expanded clones.

V: TRBV30
size: .
J: TRBJ1-2
D: .
DNA: TGTGCCTGGAGTTTAGAGGGTACCTATGGCTACACCTTC
CDR3: CAWSLEGTYGYTF

V: TRBV2
size: .
J: TRBJ2-2
D: .
DNA: TGTGCCAGCAGTCTCACTCTCCCGGGAACCGGGGAGCTGTTTTTT
CDR3: CASSLTLPGTGELFF

V: TRBV3-1/TRBV3-2
size: .
J: TRBJ2-5
D: .
DNA: TGTGCCAGCAGCCAAGAGGAACGCGCGGGAGAGACCCAGTACTTC
CDR3: CASSQEERAGETQYF

V: TRBV10-3
size: .
J: TRBJ1-1
D: .
DNA: TGTGCCATCAGTGAAATTGAGTCCTACACTGAAGCTTTCTTT
CDR3: CAISEIESYTEAFF

V: TRBV5-6
size: .
J: TRBJ1-4
D: .
DNA: TGTGCCAGCAGCTGGGACCCCAATGAAAAACTGTTTTTT
CDR3: CASSWDPNEKLFF

V: TRBV24-1
size: once
J: TRBJ2-7
D: .
DNA: TGTGCCACAGGAGGGGCAATCTCATGG
CDR3: CATGGAISW

V: TRBV10-1
size: .
J: TRBJ2-1
D: TRBD2
DNA: TGCGCCAGCAGTGAGTCCCCGACTAGCGCTGAGCAGTTCTTC
CDR3: CASSESPTSAEQFF

V: TRBV18
size: .
J: TRBJ1-1
D: TRBD1
DNA: TGTGCCAGCTCACCACAGGACAGGGGGCCAGAAGCTTTCTTT
CDR3: CASSPQDRGPEAFF

V: TRBV18
size: .
J: TRBJ2-2
D: TRBD1
DNA: TGTGCCAGCTCACCGGGACAGGGGAACACCGGGGAGCTGTTTTTT
CDR3: CASSPGQGNTGELFF

V: TRBV5-1
size: .
J: TRBJ1-6
D: TRBD1
DNA: TGCGCCAGCAGTTCCGACAGGGCATCACGTTCACCCCTCCACTTT
CDR3: CASSSDRASRSPLHF

V: TRBV25-1
size: .
J: TRBJ1-2
D: .
DNA: TGTGCCAGCAGTGAATATGAGGGTAGGGCTGGAAACTATGGCTACACCTTC
CDR3: CASSEYEGRAGNYGYTF

V: TRBV10-2
size: .
J: TRBJ2-3
D: TRBD2
DNA: TGCGCCAGCAGTGGCCACCGACTAGCGGGGGGGCCTGGGGATACGCAGTATTTT
CDR3: CASSGHRLAGGPGDTQYF

V: TRBV19
size: .
J: TRBJ2-2
D: TRBD1
DNA: TGTGCCAGTAGTAGGGACAGTTTTACCGGCACCGGGGAGCTGTTTTTT
CDR3: CASSRDSFTGTGELFF

V: TRBV2
size: once
J: TRBJ1-5
D: .
DNA: TGTGCCAGCAGTGGGGGACTGGTGAATCAGCCCCAGCATTTT
CDR3: CASSGGLVNQPQHF

V: TRBV2
size: once
J: TRBJ2-3
D: TRBD2
DNA: TGTGCCAGCAGTGACCCGGGACTAGCGGGGGGGTCTGATACGCAGTATTTT
CDR3: CASSDPGLAGGSDTQYF

V: TRBV11-2
size: .
J: TRBJ2-5
D: TRBD2
DNA: TGTGCCAGCAGCTTAGTAGCGGGGGGGCTTGGGGAGACCCAGTACTTC
CDR3: CASSLVAGGLGETQYF

V: TRBV11-3
size: once
J: TRBJ2-5
D: TRBD1
DNA: TGTGCCAGCAGTCGGGGACAGCAAGAGACCCAGTACTTC
CDR3: CASSRGQQETQYF

V: TRBV10-1
size: .
J: TRBJ1-5
D: .
DNA: TGCGCCAGCAGCCACAATCAGCCCCAGCATTTT
CDR3: CASSHNQPQHF

V: TRBV5-1
size: once
J: TRBJ1-1
D: TRBD1
DNA: TGCGCCAGCAGCATAGGGACAGTATACACTGAAGCTTTCTTT
CDR3: CASSIGTVYTEAFF

V: TRBV29-1
size: .
J: TRBJ2-5
D: .
DNA: TGCAGCGTCGCACTCGCGGGGGAGACCCAGTACTTC
CDR3: CSVALAGETQYF

V: TRBV19
size: .
J: TRBJ2-1
D: TRBD2
DNA: TGTGCCAGTAGTATCTGGGGACTAGCGGGGGGGAATGAGCAGTTCTTC
CDR3: CASSIWGLAGGNEQFF

V: TRBV30
size: .
J: TRBJ2-5
D: .
DNA: TGTGCCTGGAGTGTTGGGGGTCAGGGGACCCAGTACTTC
CDR3: CAWSVGGQGTQYF